A selection of T cell receptor beta chains follows, all from one sample in a study of glioma-infiltrating T cells after dendritic cell vaccination. Method: immunoSEQ multiplex PCR; TCRdb's copy keeps in-frame clones and lacks some. The sample records 50,000 to 80,000 clones, around 86% being singletons. Sequencing used blood, obtained before dendritic cell vaccination. The receptors derive from a human donor with glioblastoma. Each CDR3 is given with its conserved first and last residue. A D gene is named only where the DNA matches it firmly. Size values are once, few and many counts, or a class for expanded clones, and some rows have none.

. | TRBJ1-1 | TRBV5-1 | . | TGCGCCAGCAGCTTGGAAATAGGGGTCACTGAAGCTTTCTTT | CASSLEIGVTEAFF
. | TRBJ2-4 | TRBV2 | . | TGTGCCAGCAGAGGACTAGCCAAAAACATTCAGTACTTC | CASRGLAKNIQYF
few | TRBJ1-6 | TRBV7-8 | . | TGTGCCAGCAGCTTAGGGGCCCTTCGGAATTCACCCCTCCACTTT | CASSLGALRNSPLHF
. | TRBJ1-6 | TRBV5-1 | . | TGCGCCAGCAGCTTTGGTGAGGGTGGGGTTAATTCACCCCTCCACTTT | CASSFGEGGVNSPLHF
. | TRBJ2-5 | TRBV28 | . | TGTGCCAGCAGGGGGAGGAGTTGGGAGACCCAGTACTTC | CASRGRSWETQYF
. | TRBJ2-1 | TRBV20-1 | . | TGCAGTGCCAATAGCGTAAATGAGCAGTTCTTC | CSANSVNEQFF
. | TRBJ2-7 | TRBV9 | TRBD2 | TGTGCCAGCAGCGTAGGGGGGAGGGCCCTCTACGAGCAGTACTTC | CASSVGGRALYEQYF
. | TRBJ2-3 | TRBV5-6 | TRBD2 | TGTGCCAGCAGCTTGCACCCAGCGGGGGGCCTCACAGATACGCAGTATTTT | CASSLHPAGGLTDTQYF
. | TRBJ1-1 | TRBV2 | . | TGTGCCAGCAGGGACGACAGCTACACTGAAGCTTTCTTT | CASRDDSYTEAFF
. | TRBJ1-5 | TRBV30 | . | TGTGCCTGGAGTATGGGGCTTCAGCCCCAGCATTTT | CAWSMGLQPQHF
. | TRBJ2-7 | TRBV28 | . | TGTGCCAGCAGCTTTCAGGACAGCCTTAAAGTGAAGTACTTC | CASSFQDSLKVKYF
. | TRBJ2-1 | TRBV5-4 | . | TGTGCCAGCAGCTCAGGGGCCCACAATGAGCAGTTCTTC | CASSSGAHNEQFF
. | TRBJ2-2 | TRBV7-7 | . | TGTGCTAGCAGCTTAGATCTGACTCCGGGGGGGGAGCTGTTTTTT | CASSLDLTPGGELFF
. | TRBJ1-1 | TRBV4-1 | . | TGCGCCAGCAGCCGATGGGCCACAGGCCCTGAAGCTTTCTTT | CASSRWATGPEAFF
. | TRBJ1-2 | TRBV29-1 | . | TGCAGCGTTGAAGACGCACTAGCTAACTATGGCTACACCTTC | CSVEDALANYGYTF
. | TRBJ2-7 | TRBV4-1 | TRBD2 | TGCGCCAGCAGCCCTCAGACTAGCGGTTACTACGAGCAGTACTTC | CASSPQTSGYYEQYF
. | TRBJ1-2 | TRBV5-1 | TRBD1 | TGCGCCAGCAGCCAATCGCTAGGGACAGGGGAGAGCTACACCTTC | CASSQSLGTGESYTF
once | TRBJ1-5 | TRBV5-5 | . | TGTGCCAGCAGCTTGGTGTCAGTTTCACAAGAGCCCCAGCATTTT | CASSLVSVSQEPQHF
. | TRBJ2-7 | TRBV28 | . | TGTGCCAGCAGTTTCACAGGGACATACGAGCAGTACTTC | CASSFTGTYEQYF
. | TRBJ1-4 | TRBV7-9 | TRBD1 | TGTGCCAGCAGCTTTATGGGACAGGGTGTATCAGAAAAACTGTTTTTT | CASSFMGQGVSEKLFF
. | TRBJ2-2 | TRBV19 | . | TGTGCCAGTAGTATTCGACTAGTATCCGGGGAGCTGTTTTTT | CASSIRLVSGELFF
. | TRBJ2-1 | TRBV29-1 | TRBD2 | TGCAGCGTCGGAGTAGCGGGGTGGTACAATGAGCAGTTCTTC | CSVGVAGWYNEQFF
. | TRBJ2-2 | TRBV2 | TRBD1 | TGTGCCAGCAGAGACAAAGACAGGGCTTTCGGCACCGGGGAGCTGTTTTTT | CASRDKDRAFGTGELFF
. | TRBJ2-7 | TRBV28 | . | TGTGCCAGCAGATTACCGCTAGCTACCTACGAGCAGTACTTC | CASRLPLATYEQYF
. | TRBJ1-3 | TRBV2 | . | TGTGCCAGCAGTAACCGGTGGTCTGGAAACACCATATATTTT | CASSNRWSGNTIYF
. | TRBJ1-4 | TRBV15 | . | TGTGCCACCAGCAGAGATCGGGAGATTGAAAAACTGTTTTTT | CATSRDREIEKLFF
. | TRBJ1-2 | TRBV30 | . | TGTGCCTGGACTAGGAACAGGTTCTCTAACTATGGCTACACCTTC | CAWTRNRFSNYGYTF
few | TRBJ1-1 | TRBV2 | . | TGTGCCAGCAGTACGACTGGGAACACTGAAGCTTTCTTT | CASSTTGNTEAFF
. | TRBJ2-7 | TRBV7-2 | TRBD2 | TGTGCCAGCAGGAACGGGGGGGCCACAGGCTACGAGCAGTACTTC | CASRNGGATGYEQYF
. | TRBJ1-3 | TRBV10-2 | . | TGCGCCAGCAGTGAGTCTGGGCAAACTGGAAACACCATATATTTT | CASSESGQTGNTIYF
. | TRBJ2-1 | TRBV29-1 | . | TGCAGCGTTGGGCTGACACCTTACAATGAGCAGTTCTTC | CSVGLTPYNEQFF
. | TRBJ2-3 | TRBV29-1 | . | TGCAGCGCCTATTCCGCAGATACGCAGTATTTT | CSAYSADTQYF
. | TRBJ1-2 | TRBV6-5 | . | TGTGCCAGCAGTTACGCGGGTTTTAAGGATGGCTACACCTTC | CASSYAGFKDGYTF
. | TRBJ2-5 | TRBV4-1 | TRBD1 | TGCGCCAGCAGCCAAGAAAAGACCCGACAGGGGGCTTTAGAGACCCAGTACTTC | CASSQEKTRQGALETQYF
. | TRBJ2-7 | TRBV2 | TRBD2 | TGTGCCAGCCTATCAAGGACTAGCGTCGACGAGCAGTACTTC | CASLSRTSVDEQYF
many | TRBJ1-3 | TRBV6-5 | . | TGTGCCAGCAGGGTCCCGGGAGGAAACACCATATATTTT | CASRVPGGNTIYF
. | TRBJ2-5 | TRBV10-3 | . | TGTGCCATCAGTGAGTTTGAGGCAGCCTTTCAAGAGACCCAGTACTTC | CAISEFEAAFQETQYF
. | TRBJ1-3 | TRBV6-5 | TRBD1 | TGTGCCAGCAGTTACTCGGACAGGAGGGACACCATATATTTT | CASSYSDRRDTIYF
. | TRBJ1-1 | TRBV4-1 | TRBD1 | TGCGCCAGCAGCGGGGGTGGAAAGGGGGCATCGAACACTGAAGCTTTCTTT | CASSGGGKGASNTEAFF
. | TRBJ2-3 | TRBV5-4 | . | TGTGCCAGCAGCTTTGGCTCGCTCCTCACAGATACGCAGTATTTT | CASSFGSLLTDTQYF
. | TRBJ1-2 | TRBV29-1 | TRBD1 | TGCAGCGTTGATGGGACAGGGGGCGGGATTTTTGATGGCTACACCTTC | CSVDGTGGGIFDGYTF
. | TRBJ2-1 | TRBV13 | TRBD2 | TGTGCCAGCAGCCCTTTGCGGGGGGCCACCCATGAGCAGTTCTTC | CASSPLRGATHEQFF
many | TRBJ2-1 | TRBV7-2 | . | TGTGCCAGCAGGCGGACAGACAATGAGCAGTTCTTC | CASRRTDNEQFF
. | TRBJ2-4 | TRBV7-2 | TRBD2 | TGTGCCAGCAGCTTAGAGGGCGGGGGGGCCGGCAAAAACATTCAGTACTTC | CASSLEGGGAGKNIQYF
. | TRBJ1-5 | TRBV28 | TRBD1 | TGTGCCGGCCCAACCCCGGGACAGGGGAACAATCAGCCCCAGCATTTT | CAGPTPGQGNNQPQHF
. | TRBJ1-2 | TRBV28 | . | TGTGCCAGCAGTTTTAGCTATCCTAACGGACAGTATGGCTACACCTTC | CASSFSYPNGQYGYTF
. | TRBJ2-3 | TRBV2 | TRBD1 | TGTGCCAGCAACTGGGACAGGGGCACAGATACGCAGTATTTT | CASNWDRGTDTQYF